The rows below give T cell receptor beta chains drawn from one sample of a study of human T cells and chemical hapten exposure. TCRdb reprocessed the RACE reads via MiXCR and lists one record per CDR3 protein. The sample carries 300,000 to 450,000 distinct CDR3 sequences, roughly 4.8% recorded once. The sample here was whole blood, taken in connection with sensitization to the hapten diphenylcyclopropenone (DPC). The receptors derive from a woman aged 45 to 65 with alopecia areata. Some clones in this sample may be carry-over from other donors' samples. Each CDR3 is given with its conserved first and last residue. Each record gives: J gene, clone size, D gene, V gene, CDR3 DNA, CDR3 protein. D genes are given only for firm matches. Clone size, where shown, is once, few, many, or a class for clones that have expanded.

TRBJ2-7,many,TRBD1,TRBV6-2/TRBV6-3,TGTGCCAGCAGTTACCTGACAGGGGGTTGGTCCTACGAGCAGTACTTC,CASSYLTGGWSYEQYF
TRBJ2-7,many,-,TRBV12-3/TRBV12-4,TGTGCCAGCAGTTTCGGGACAACCTACGAGCAGTACTTC,CASSFGTTYEQYF
TRBJ1-1,few,TRBD1,TRBV5-1,TGCGCCAGCAGCTTTTTTGGACAGGCTGAAGCTTTCTTT,CASSFFGQAEAFF
TRBJ1-4,many,-,TRBV20-1,TGCAGTGCTAGAGATGGGCCGGGGCTTAATGAAAAACTGTTTTTT,CSARDGPGLNEKLFF
TRBJ1-1,-,-,TRBV12-3/TRBV12-4,TGTGCCAGCAGTTTATCGTCCGGGAACACTGAAGCTTTCTTT,CASSLSSGNTEAFF
TRBJ1-1,many,-,TRBV6-1,TGTGCCAGCAGTGAAATTGGCAGGGGGAACACTGAAGCTTTCTTT,CASSEIGRGNTEAFF
TRBJ1-1,-,-,TRBV12-3/TRBV12-4,TGTGCCAGCAGGCGGCATTCGGACACTGAAGCTTTCTTT,CASRRHSDTEAFF
TRBJ1-6,few,-,TRBV10-3,TGTGCCACGAGGGCAAGGTACCTCTTT,CATRARYLF
TRBJ2-1,many,-,TRBV9,TGTGCCAGCAGCGTAGATAGTAATAGGAATGAGCAGTTCTTC,CASSVDSNRNEQFF
TRBJ2-7,many,TRBD2,TRBV6-6,TGTGCCAGCAGTAACTTAGCGGGGGCCGAAGTCTACGAGCAGTACTTC,CASSNLAGAEVYEQYF
TRBJ2-3,many,-,TRBV10-1,TGCGCCAGCGCAGGGGCCGCAGATACGCAGTATTTT,CASAGAADTQYF
TRBJ2-1,many,-,TRBV3-1,TGTGCCAGCAGCCAGGGGGCGGGTCGGAATGAGCAGTTCTTC,CASSQGAGRNEQFF
TRBJ1-2,many,TRBD1,TRBV5-1,TGCGCCAGCAGCCCACGACAGGGGAGGTATGGCTACACCTTC,CASSPRQGRYGYTF
TRBJ2-1,-,-,TRBV15,TGTGCCACCAGCAGGGACAGATCGGATGAGCAGTTCTTC,CATSRDRSDEQFF
TRBJ1-6,many,TRBD1,TRBV6-1,TGTGCCAGCAGCTGGACAGGGAGAGTCGATAATTCACCCCTCCACTTT,CASSWTGRVDNSPLHF
TRBJ2-1,many,-,TRBV2,TGTGCCAGCAGTGCCGTTAGGGCCAATGAGCAGTTCTTC,CASSAVRANEQFF
TRBJ2-5,few,-,TRBV29-1,TGCAGCGTTTTAGGCCCAGAGACCCAGTACTTC,CSVLGPETQYF
TRBJ2-5,many,-,TRBV20-1,TGCAGTGTACGCGGGTCGGCGGGAGAGACCCAGTACTTC,CSVRGSAGETQYF
TRBJ2-3,many,TRBD1,TRBV11-2,TGTGCCAGCAGCCGGGGACAGTTTAGCACAGATACGCAGTATTTT,CASSRGQFSTDTQYF
TRBJ1-4,-,-,TRBV12-5,TGTGCTAGTGGTCTAGGGGCCCGTGGGGGGACAACTAATGAAAAACTGTTTTTT,CASGLGARGGTTNEKLFF
TRBJ2-7,-,-,TRBV7-9,TGTGCCAGCAGCTCGTCCACAGGGATCTCCTACGAGCAGTACTTC,CASSSSTGISYEQYF
TRBJ2-3,many,TRBD2,TRBV28,TGTGCCAGCAGCCCCGGACTAGCGGTAACAGATACGCAGTATTTT,CASSPGLAVTDTQYF
TRBJ1-6,many,-,TRBV9,TGTGCCAGCAGCGTCTCGACGAATAATTCACCCCTCCACTTT,CASSVSTNNSPLHF
TRBJ1-1,few,-,TRBV28,TGTGCCAGCAGCACCGGGACCCTAGCTTTCTTT,CASSTGTLAFF
TRBJ2-1,-,-,TRBV6-5,TGTGCCAGCAGTTACGGAGGCGGAACCTCCTACAATGAGCAGTTCTTC,CASSYGGGTSYNEQFF
TRBJ2-3,-,TRBD2,TRBV4-1,TGCGCCAGCAGCCAAATTCAGCTAGCGGGGAATACGCAGTATTTT,CASSQIQLAGNTQYF
TRBJ2-2,few,-,TRBV5-4,TGTGCCAGCAGCATCGTTCTTGCCGGCACCGGGGAGCTGTTTTTT,CASSIVLAGTGELFF
TRBJ2-1,-,-,TRBV27,TGTGCCAGCAGTTTAATGGACGGTGCCTACAATGAGCAGTTCTTC,CASSLMDGAYNEQFF
TRBJ1-4,many,TRBD1,TRBV2,TGTGCCAGCAGTGTCCCGGGACAGAAGGGACCTAGCCTGTTTTTT,CASSVPGQKGPSLFF
TRBJ2-1,-,TRBD1,TRBV7-9,TGTGCCAGCAGCCCCCGACAGGGGGCCCACAATGAGCAGTTCTTC,CASSPRQGAHNEQFF
TRBJ2-1,few,-,TRBV7-2,TGTGCCAGCAGCTTAAGACGGGAGCAGTTCTTC,CASSLRREQFF
TRBJ2-7,many,TRBD2,TRBV20-1,TGCAGTGCCCTTGTTGACGGGAGGGCAAACGAGCAGTACTTC,CSALVDGRANEQYF
TRBJ1-5,-,-,TRBV2,TGTGCCAGCAGTGAAAGAAGTAGTCAGCCCCAGCATTTT,CASSERSSQPQHF
TRBJ2-1,-,TRBD1,TRBV7-2,TGTGCCAGCAGCTTAGCGGGAAAGACAGGGGGCAGGGAGCAGTTCTTC,CASSLAGKTGGREQFF
TRBJ1-6,many,TRBD1,TRBV20-1,TGCAGTGCTAGAGATACTACGACAGGGCCTAATAATTCACCCCTCCACTTT,CSARDTTTGPNNSPLHF
TRBJ2-7,few,-,TRBV24-1,TGTGCCACCAGTGACACCGAGACCGCCTACGAGCAGTACTTC,CATSDTETAYEQYF
TRBJ2-1,-,-,TRBV2,TGTGCCAGCAGTGAAGTGGGGGGGGCAAATGAGCAGTTCTTC,CASSEVGGANEQFF
TRBJ2-7,many,-,TRBV20-1,TGCAGTGCTAGAGACCCGACTAGCTACGAGCAGTACTTC,CSARDPTSYEQYF
TRBJ2-7,-,TRBD1,TRBV27,TGTGCCAGCAGTTTTAACACACAGGGGTCCGAGCAGTACTTC,CASSFNTQGSEQYF
TRBJ2-3,once,-,TRBV24-1,TGTGCCACCAGTGAGGGGACCCCCGCAGATACGCAGTATTTT,CATSEGTPADTQYF
TRBJ2-3,-,-,TRBV29-1,TGCAGCGTTGAGGGGGTCTTCTCGACAGATACGCAGTATTTT,CSVEGVFSTDTQYF
TRBJ2-2,-,-,TRBV28,TGTGCCAGCAGTAACCGGGGTAGCGGGGAGCTGTTTTTT,CASSNRGSGELFF
TRBJ2-7,-,-,TRBV7-9,TGTGCCAGCAGGGGAACAGGGACTCCCTACGAGCAGTACTTC,CASRGTGTPYEQYF
TRBJ2-7,many,-,TRBV6-6,TGTGCCAGCGGTGATAGCAACTACGAGCAGTACTTC,CASGDSNYEQYF
TRBJ2-7,few,TRBD1,TRBV20-1,TGCAGTGCTAGATCGGGACAGACCGGCTCCTACGAGCAGTACTTC,CSARSGQTGSYEQYF
TRBJ2-5,many,TRBD2,TRBV14,TGTGCCAGCAGCCAATCGTGGCGGGAGAGGTTGGAGACCCAGTACTTC,CASSQSWRERLETQYF